Each of the 2 T cell receptor beta chains below was sequenced from the same sample in a study of beta chain features in type 1 diabetes. Reverse transcription of all isolated RNA meant that expressed TCRB transcripts were sequenced. The method was immunoSEQ multiplex PCR; TCRdb's version includes in-frame clones alone and lacks a portion of them. The table lists more than 350,000 clones, approximately 10% of them singletons. Sequencing input: naive CD4+ T cells from blood. These receptors were obtained from a young woman in good health.

J is TRBJ1-5 and V is TRBV28; no clear D gene. The CDR3 contains 12 residues. V was trimmed by 4 bases and J by 8 bases, leaving 9 bases between them. CDR1 is MDHEN and CDR2 is SYDVKM in the germline V gene. CDR3 residues: CASSSLAEPQHF. CDR3 sequence (DNA): TGTGCCAGCAGTTCTCTAGCTGAGCCCCAGCATTTT.

This chain links TRBV28 with TRBJ2-6; maybe TRBD2 (7 bases). CDR3 length equals 16 residues. V lost 4 bases and J 0 bases, leaving 10 bases between the germline ends. Looked up from germline, CDR1 is MDHEN and CDR2 is SYDVKM. CDR3 DNA: TGTGCCAGCAGTTCAGGGGACTACTCTGGGGCCAACGTCCTGACTTTC. Its translation is CASSSGDYSGANVLTF.